Listed below are T cell receptor beta chains from one sample, sequenced in a study of identical twins. TCRdb re-called the 5' RACE reads with MiXCR, one entry per CDR3 protein. Of hundreds of thousands of distinct CDR3 sequences detected, roughly 7% appear once; the ten largest clones hold 3% to 4%. These sequences were also reported in another study, on yellow fever vaccine responses in identical twins.

Material: memory (CD45RO+) T cells sorted from blood. The receptors come from a woman aged 18-35 years in good health. Each CDR3 is given with its conserved first and last residue. A D gene is named only where the DNA matches it firmly. Size is omitted from some rows. Given values are once, few, many or a class for expanded clones.

TRBV6-1	TRBJ1-1	NA	NA	CASYKESRGYTEAFF	TGTGCCAGCTACAAAGAGTCGCGGGGGTACACTGAAGCTTTCTTT
TRBV2	TRBJ1-5	many	NA	CASSLRQREPQHF	TGTGCCAGCAGTCTTCGGCAGAGGGAGCCCCAGCATTTT
TRBV2	TRBJ2-1	NA	TRBD1	CASSQGVRAYNEQFF	TGTGCCAGTAGCCAGGGGGTGAGAGCCTACAATGAGCAGTTCTTC
TRBV29-1	TRBJ2-3	many	TRBD1	CSVYRQGFETDTQYF	TGCAGCGTTTATAGACAGGGGTTTGAGACAGATACGCAGTATTTT
TRBV4-1	TRBJ2-1	many	NA	CASSPPGRANNEQFF	TGCGCCAGCAGCCCCCCGGGACGAGCAAACAATGAGCAGTTCTTC
TRBV12-3/TRBV12-4	TRBJ2-7	many	TRBD2	CASSRGLADSYEQYF	TGTGCCAGCAGCCGAGGACTAGCGGACTCCTACGAGCAGTACTTC
TRBV28	TRBJ2-3	few	NA	CASSRLPSDTQYF	TGTGCCAGCAGTCGACTACCCTCGGATACGCAGTATTTT
TRBV5-1	TRBJ2-5	many	TRBD1	CASSRDRGETQYF	TGCGCCAGCAGCCGCGACAGGGGAGAGACCCAGTACTTC
TRBV28	TRBJ1-5	many	TRBD1	CASSRQGDRQPQHF	TGTGCCAGCAGTCGACAGGGGGATCGACAGCCCCAGCATTTT
TRBV19	TRBJ1-3	NA	NA	CASSITGGPSGNTIYF	TGTGCCAGTAGTATAACAGGCGGTCCCTCTGGAAACACCATATATTTT
TRBV11-3	TRBJ1-6	many	TRBD1	CASSPRTGGLSYNSPLHF	TGTGCCAGCAGCCCCCGGACAGGGGGACTCTCCTATAATTCACCCCTCCACTTT
TRBV5-1	TRBJ1-1	many	NA	CASSLGGGSTEAFF	TGCGCCAGCAGCTTGGGGGGGGGCAGCACTGAAGCTTTCTTT
TRBV12-3/TRBV12-4	TRBJ1-1	many	NA	CASSSGGLYTEAFF	TGTGCCAGCAGTTCGGGGGGGCTATACACTGAAGCTTTCTTT
TRBV19	TRBJ1-6	NA	NA	CASSEEINSPLHF	TGTGCCAGTAGTGAGGAAATCAATTCACCCCTCCACTTT
TRBV12-3/TRBV12-4	TRBJ1-2	many	TRBD1	CASRARGQGNYGYTF	TGTGCCAGCAGGGCAAGGGGACAGGGAAACTATGGCTACACCTTC
TRBV10-3	TRBJ2-1	few	TRBD1	CAISEPGQGTYEQFF	TGTGCCATCAGTGAACCGGGACAGGGGACTTACGAGCAGTTCTTC
TRBV20-1	TRBJ1-6	many	NA	CSARDRSSYNSPLHF	TGCAGTGCTAGAGATAGAAGCTCCTATAATTCACCCCTCCACTTT
TRBV11-1	TRBJ1-3	NA	NA	CASSPWGAKTNSGNTIYF	TGTGCCAGCAGCCCATGGGGGGCAAAAACAAACTCTGGAAACACCATATATTTT
TRBV6-1	TRBJ1-2	few	NA	CASSEGLATYGYTF	TGTGCCAGCAGTGAAGGGCTCGCTACTTATGGCTACACCTTC
TRBV5-5	TRBJ1-4	NA	NA	CASSLLWGQEKLFF	TGTGCCAGCAGCCTCCTGTGGGGGCAGGAAAAACTGTTTTTT
TRBV5-1	TRBJ2-7	many	TRBD1	CASSSRTGNDEQYF	TGCGCCAGCAGCTCTCGGACAGGGAATGACGAGCAGTACTTC
TRBV3-1	TRBJ1-5	NA	NA	CASSRATNQPQHF	TGTGCCAGCAGTCGGGCTACCAATCAGCCCCAGCATTTT
TRBV7-2	TRBJ1-1	few	NA	CASSLTHLGTEAFF	TGTGCCAGCAGCTTAACACACCTGGGCACTGAAGCTTTCTTT
TRBV5-1	TRBJ2-2	few	NA	CASSLGATGRTGELFF	TGCGCCAGCAGCTTGGGTGCGACGGGGAGAACCGGGGAGCTGTTTTTT
TRBV3-1	TRBJ2-5	NA	TRBD2	CASSQEWDALSGGIQETQYF	TGTGCCAGCAGCCAAGAGTGGGACGCACTTAGCGGGGGGATCCAAGAGACCCAGTACTTC
TRBV20-1	TRBJ1-2	NA	NA	CSARRANGPGLSNYGYTF	TGCAGTGCTAGACGGGCCAATGGACCAGGGCTTTCTAACTATGGCTACACCTTC
TRBV5-1	TRBJ2-3	NA	NA	CASSPRDNLLGPQYF	TGCGCCAGCAGCCCCCGAGACAACCTATTGGGGCCGCAGTATTTT
TRBV28	TRBJ1-2	NA	NA	CASRDNYGYTF	TGTGCCAGCAGGGATAACTATGGCTACACCTTC
TRBV20-1	TRBJ2-5	NA	NA	CSATRGGETQYF	TGCAGTGCTACCAGGGGGGGAGAGACCCAGTACTTC
TRBV28	TRBJ1-5	many	NA	CASGPGGRPQHF	TGTGCCAGCGGTCCCGGGGGCAGGCCCCAGCATTTT
TRBV5-1	TRBJ2-1	many	NA	CASSLVGVFEQFF	TGCGCCAGCAGCTTGGTTGGTGTTTTTGAGCAGTTCTTC
TRBV25-1	TRBJ1-1	few	NA	CATHPGGWTEAFF	TGTGCCACCCACCCGGGGGGGTGGACTGAAGCTTTCTTT
TRBV5-6	TRBJ1-3	NA	TRBD1	CASSLRGQGQRNTIYF	TGTGCCAGCAGCTTGAGGGGACAGGGCCAACGAAACACCATATATTTT
TRBV18	TRBJ1-2	few	NA	CASSPPTIRTANYGYTF	TGTGCCAGCTCACCACCGACCATTCGGACAGCTAACTATGGCTACACCTTC
TRBV10-3	TRBJ2-5	NA	NA	CAISESGEETQYF	TGTGCCATCAGTGAGTCAGGGGAGGAGACCCAGTACTTC
TRBV12-3/TRBV12-4	TRBJ2-7	few	NA	CASSLGGNHEQYF	TGTGCCAGCAGCCTAGGGGGTAACCACGAGCAGTACTTC
TRBV7-6	TRBJ2-1	many	TRBD2	CASSLGAGGYNEQFF	TGTGCCAGCAGCTTAGGGGCGGGAGGGTACAATGAGCAGTTCTTC
TRBV5-1	TRBJ2-3	few	TRBD2	CASSPRLAGGTTDTQYF	TGCGCCAGCAGCCCGCGACTAGCGGGGGGCACCACAGATACGCAGTATTTT
TRBV5-1	TRBJ1-5	few	TRBD1	CASSQGGSSNQPQHF	TGCGCCAGCAGCCAAGGGGGCTCGAGCAATCAGCCCCAGCATTTT
TRBV5-1	TRBJ2-1	many	NA	CASSLDEVSYNEQFF	TGCGCCAGCAGCTTGGACGAGGTCTCCTACAATGAGCAGTTCTTC
TRBV5-6	TRBJ2-1	many	TRBD2	CASSLATSGSLKDNEQFF	TGTGCCAGCAGCTTGGCAACTAGCGGGAGTCTTAAGGACAATGAGCAGTTCTTC